Listed below are T cell receptor beta chains from one sample, sequenced in a study of PD-1 blockade in classical Hodgkin lymphoma. Profiled with immunoSEQ multiplex PCR; TCRdb holds only in-frame clones, not every one. This sample has nearly 60,000 clones; roughly 90% occur once, and the top ten carry less than 11%. The sample in question was peripheral blood mononuclear cells (PBMCs), obtained before the second cycle of nivolumab. The receptors were sampled from a human donor with classical Hodgkin lymphoma. The CDR3 runs from the conserved cysteine through the conserved F or W. The D gene is left open where the match is weak. Not every row has a clone size; where given, it reads once, few, many or a size class.

V gene,D gene,J gene,clone size,CDR3 DNA,CDR3 protein
TRBV11-2,.,TRBJ2-2,.,TGTGCCAGCAGCTTCTCGGTTGTCGGGGGGCTTGGGTACACCGGGGAGCTGTTTTTT,CASSFSVVGGLGYTGELFF
TRBV4-3,.,TRBJ2-5,.,TGCGCCAGCAGCCAAGTTTGGGAGGAGCAAGAGACCCAGTACTTC,CASSQVWEEQETQYF
TRBV9,.,TRBJ1-5,.,TGTGCCAGCAGCGTGGCGGGGGATAACCATCAGCCCCAGCATTTT,CASSVAGDNHQPQHF
TRBV15,TRBD1,TRBJ2-7,once,TGTGCCACCAGCAGAGATAAGGGGGCAGACGAGCAGTACTTC,CATSRDKGADEQYF
TRBV9,.,TRBJ1-4,.,TGTGCCAGCAGCCCTACTTTACCGGCAACTAATGAAAAACTGTTTTTT,CASSPTLPATNEKLFF
TRBV15,TRBD2,TRBJ2-2,large,TGTGCCACCAGCAGGGAAAGGACAGGAACCAGCTTAGCGGGGGCCTCAGGGGAGCTGTTTTTT,CATSRERTGTSLAGASGELFF
TRBV27,.,TRBJ2-3,.,TGTGCCAGCAGTTTATTTTTCGCGAACACAGATACGCAGTATTTT,CASSLFFANTDTQYF
TRBV2,TRBD1,TRBJ1-1,.,TGTGCCAGCAGTGACGAGACAGGGATGAACACTGAAGCTTTCTTT,CASSDETGMNTEAFF
TRBV4-1,.,TRBJ2-5,once,TGCGCCAGCAGCCAAGTGCGCGGGATCGAAGAGACCCAGTACTTC,CASSQVRGIEETQYF
TRBV30,TRBD1,TRBJ1-2,once,TGTGCCTGGAGTCAATGGACAGGGGGGTATGGCTACACCTTC,CAWSQWTGGYGYTF
TRBV5-1,TRBD2,TRBJ2-1,.,TGCGCCAGCAGCATCTCTAGCGGGGGGTCCAATGAGCAGTTCTTC,CASSISSGGSNEQFF
TRBV9,.,TRBJ2-2,once,TGTGCCAGCAGCGCGCGGGTATCGAACACCGGGGAGCTGTTTTTT,CASSARVSNTGELFF
TRBV19,.,TRBJ1-1,.,TGTGCCAGTAGCTTTCAGGGGAACACTGAAGCTTTCTTT,CASSFQGNTEAFF
TRBV27,TRBD1,TRBJ1-6,.,TGTGCCAGCAGGCCTACAGGGGGCTATAATTCACCCCTCCACTTT,CASRPTGGYNSPLHF
TRBV19,.,TRBJ1-5,once,TGTGCCAGTAGTATCAGCAGGAGTATTAATCAGCCCCAGCATTTT,CASSISRSINQPQHF
TRBV19,.,TRBJ1-3,.,TGTGCCGGTTTTGGAAACACCATATATTTT,CAGFGNTIYF
TRBV27,.,TRBJ2-6,.,TGTGCCAGCACCCCAGGGACCGGGGCCAACGTCCTGACTTTC,CASTPGTGANVLTF
TRBV5-6,.,TRBJ1-1,.,TGTGCCAGCATAGGAGATCGGGGCTCTGAAGCTTTCTTT,CASIGDRGSEAFF
TRBV7-6,.,TRBJ1-2,.,TGTGCCAGCAGCTTAGGCGGGACCCCCGCACCCTATGGCTACACCTTC,CASSLGGTPAPYGYTF
TRBV4-3,.,TRBJ1-2,.,TGCGCCAGCAGCCAACACGATGAAGAGCAGAACCTCTATGGCTACACCTTC,CASSQHDEEQNLYGYTF
TRBV5-4,TRBD1,TRBJ2-5,.,TGTGCCAGCAGCCCACCGGGACAGGAAGAGACCCAGTACTTC,CASSPPGQEETQYF
TRBV11-1,.,TRBJ2-7,.,TGTGCCAGCAGCTACGTACCTAGACAGGCGTCCTACGAGCAGTACTTC,CASSYVPRQASYEQYF
TRBV5-6,.,TRBJ1-2,.,TGTGCCAGCAGCTTAATGGACCTCCGAGCTAACTATGGCTACACCTTC,CASSLMDLRANYGYTF
TRBV19,TRBD2,TRBJ2-1,.,TGTGCCAGTAGTATCAGCAGCGGGGGAAGGTATGAGCAGTTCTTC,CASSISSGGRYEQFF
TRBV7-2,.,TRBJ1-1,.,TGTGCCAGCAGCTTACGGACCACTGAAGCTTTCTTT,CASSLRTTEAFF
TRBV19,.,TRBJ1-2,.,TGTGCCAGTAGTCCGGGGACATCCCTTAACTATGGCTACACCTTC,CASSPGTSLNYGYTF
TRBV7-9,.,TRBJ2-2,.,TGTGCCAGCAGCTGGCCCGGTGAGGCCGCAACTTATTACACCGGGGAGCTGTTTTTT,CASSWPGEAATYYTGELFF
TRBV9,TRBD1,TRBJ2-5,.,TGTGCCAGCAGCGCAACACACAGGGGAGAACAAGAGACCCAGTACTTC,CASSATHRGEQETQYF
TRBV18,TRBD1,TRBJ2-7,.,TGTGCCAGCTCACCAGGCGTTCCGGGACAGGGATCCTACGAGCAGTACTTC,CASSPGVPGQGSYEQYF
TRBV7-8,.,TRBJ2-2,.,TGTGCCAGCAGCCTGGGTCCAGGGGAGCTGTTTTTT,CASSLGPGELFF
TRBV27,TRBD1,TRBJ1-1,.,TGTGCCAGCAGTTTCCACTTTCCGACAGGGGGGGGCACTGAAGCTTTCTTT,CASSFHFPTGGGTEAFF
TRBV30,.,TRBJ2-2,.,TGTGCCTCCGGAGTGGCCGGGGAGCTGTTTTTT,CASGVAGELFF
TRBV6-6,.,TRBJ1-6,.,TGTGCCAGCAGGGCCGACGACAGAGTTAATTCACCCCTCCACTTT,CASRADDRVNSPLHF
TRBV4-2,TRBD1,TRBJ2-2,.,TGTGCCAGCAGCCAGGGACAGTCGAACACCGGGGAGCTGTTTTTT,CASSQGQSNTGELFF
TRBV5-6,.,TRBJ1-2,.,TGTGCCAGCGGAGCACCCCCGGCGGATGGCTACACCTTC,CASGAPPADGYTF
TRBV27,TRBD1,TRBJ1-2,.,TGTGCCAGCAGTTCCCCAATACAGGGGCCTAACTATGGCTACACCTTC,CASSSPIQGPNYGYTF
TRBV2,.,TRBJ2-3,.,TGTGCCAGCAGTGAAGTAGCAGGGGGGACAGATACGCAGTATTTT,CASSEVAGGTDTQYF
TRBV4-2,TRBD1,TRBJ2-7,.,TGTGCCAGCAGCCAAGTATGGGGGGACAGGGCCCAGTACGAGCAGTACTTC,CASSQVWGDRAQYEQYF
TRBV2,TRBD2,TRBJ2-7,once,TGTGCCAGCAGTGTGTTGATAGCGGGGGATTACGAGCAGTACTTC,CASSVLIAGDYEQYF
TRBV27,TRBD2,TRBJ2-5,once,TGTGCCAGCAGTACGGGACTAGCGGGAGAGACCCAGTACTTC,CASSTGLAGETQYF
TRBV5-1,.,TRBJ1-3,.,TGCGCCAGCAGCGCGGCCAGCTCTGGAAACACCATATATTTT,CASSAASSGNTIYF
TRBV5-1,TRBD2,TRBJ2-5,.,TGCGCCAGCAGCTTGCAAGGGACTAGCTTCTACTTC,CASSLQGTSFYF
TRBV19,.,TRBJ1-2,few,TGTGCCAGTAGTACTATCGGGGGGACTTGGTACACCTTC,CASSTIGGTWYTF
TRBV19,TRBD2,TRBJ2-2,.,TGTGCCAGTCTCGATGGACTATCCGGACTAGCGGGACCGGAAGCCACCGGGGAGCTGTTTTTT,CASLDGLSGLAGPEATGELFF
TRBV29-1,.,TRBJ2-3,.,TGCAGCTTGACCCGCACAGATACGCAGTATTTT,CSLTRTDTQYF
TRBV5-1,.,TRBJ1-1,.,TGCGCCAGCAGCTTGGGCGGGGACCTCGGAATTGAAGCTTTCTTT,CASSLGGDLGIEAFF
TRBV7-8,.,TRBJ1-1,.,TGTGCCAGCAGCTTAGGCGGGAGGGGCGAAGCTTTCTTT,CASSLGGRGEAFF
TRBV29-1,.,TRBJ2-2,.,TGCAGCGTACGGGACGGGAACACCGGGGAGCTGTTTTTT,CSVRDGNTGELFF
TRBV18,.,TRBJ2-3,.,TGTGCCAGCTCACCCTCGCTAGATACGCAGTATTTT,CASSPSLDTQYF
TRBV7-6,.,TRBJ2-3,once,TGTGCCAGCAGCTTAGGGGACAGCACAGATACGCAGTATTTT,CASSLGDSTDTQYF
TRBV13,.,TRBJ2-7,.,TGTGCCAGCAGCCTACTCAGGGGTGGGGGCTCCTACGAGCAGTACTTC,CASSLLRGGGSYEQYF
TRBV7-2,.,TRBJ2-7,.,TGTGCCAGCAGCTTAGAGGCCAGATACTACGAGCAGTACTTC,CASSLEARYYEQYF
TRBV18,TRBD1,TRBJ2-3,.,TGTGCCAGCTCTGGGGACAGGGGTGGTACAGATACGCAGTATTTT,CASSGDRGGTDTQYF